This T cell receptor (beta chain) was sequenced during a study of blood T cell repertoires in COVID-19. Looking at the study overall: Collection of acute and convalescent COVID-19 samples took place in the United States, Italy and Spain. The analysed material was cDNA or gDNA that came from T cells, B-cell-depleted T cells, or PBMCs.

In the study's own analysis: Amplifying reference gene primers gave estimates of nucleated cell counts. Profiled with immunoSEQ multiplex PCR; TCRdb holds only in-frame clones, not every one. Clone size and the V and J calls come from that table; the DNA yielded D and trimming. This sample carries more than 300,000 clones, roughly 83% of them seen once, and the ten largest clones take around 1.5%. The CDR3 runs 15 residues. Trimming took 5 bases from V and 1 from J; bases not matched to a gene: 4. Germline-derived CDR1 and CDR2 are MGHRA and YSYEKL. The sequenced sample consisted of peripheral blood. This clonotype originated in a woman between 50 and 59 years old with acute or convalescent COVID-19. V gene TRBV4-1 combines with J gene TRBJ1-3; TRBD1 matches 8 bases. The CDR3 sequence is CASSVQGGSGNTIYF. CDR3 nucleotides: TGCGCCAGCAGCGTACAGGGGGGTTCTGGAAACACCATATATTTT.